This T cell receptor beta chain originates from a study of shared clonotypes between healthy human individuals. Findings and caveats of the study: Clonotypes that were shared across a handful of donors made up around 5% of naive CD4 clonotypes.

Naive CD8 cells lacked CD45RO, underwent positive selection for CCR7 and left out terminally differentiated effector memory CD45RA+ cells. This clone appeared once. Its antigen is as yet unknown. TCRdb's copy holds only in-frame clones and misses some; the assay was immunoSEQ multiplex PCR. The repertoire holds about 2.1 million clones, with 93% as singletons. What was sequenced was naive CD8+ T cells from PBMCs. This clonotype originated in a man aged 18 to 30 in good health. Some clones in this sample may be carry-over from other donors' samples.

CDR3 protein: CASSLQVPTDTQYF. In DNA, the CDR3 is TGTGCCAGCAGTTTACAGGTACCCACAGATACGCAGTATTTT. The chain has TRBV27 and TRBJ2-3; no clear D. Germline V gene data show CDR1 as MNHEY and CDR2 as SMNVEV (reference sequence). The ends were cut back, 2 bases at V and 2 bases at J, with 8 bases in the middle. The CDR3 spans 14 residues.